A single T cell receptor beta chain is shown here with its context. This entry is derived from a study of CD8 T cells in Susac syndrome. RNA in amounts of about 0.5 to 1 ug was reverse transcribed with random hexamers. The TCR beta CDR3 was amplified by immunoSEQ multiplex PCR across 54 Vbeta, 13 Jbeta. Using its own MiXCR run on the immunoSEQ multiplex PCR reads, TCRdb lists one record per CDR3 protein. The repertoire holds some 150,000 distinct CDR3 sequences, around 95% seen once, with 0.13% to 0.15% in the top ten. The authors sequenced TCR beta from blood CD8+ and CD4+ T cells. V was clipped by 5 bases and J by 0 bases, with 13 bases between them. The CDR3 extends over 15 amino acids. CDR1 and CDR2 from the germline V gene are SGHVS and FQNEAQ.

This rearrangement joins TRBV7-8 to TRBJ2-5; tentative D call: TRBD2 (6 bases). This TCR was sampled from a human donor with multiple sclerosis. Sample: CD8+ T cells from PBMCs. The CDR3 DNA reads as TGTGCCAGCAGCCCCCTCGGGGGTAACCAAGAGACCCAGTACTTC. Its protein product is CASSPLGGNQETQYF.